This T cell receptor beta chain comes out of a study of shared clonotypes between healthy human individuals. A CD45RA-negative memory subset and a CD45RA+ naive subset were separated from the CD4+ cells. The V and J ends lost 7 bases and 6 bases respectively, with 7 bases between them. CDR1 is MNHEY and CDR2 is SMNVEV in the germline V gene (reference sequence). The CDR3 covers 10 residues. Profiled with immunoSEQ multiplex PCR; TCRdb holds only in-frame clones, not every one. The table has 1,400,000 or so clones, approximately 98.5% seen once; the top ten hold approximately 0.4%. The origin of this receptor is a man aged 30-40 years in good health. The V and J genes are TRBV27 and TRBJ2-7; D unresolved. The source material was naive CD4+ T cells sorted from blood. Subset described: CD45RA+ positively selected. As DNA, the CDR3 is TGTGCCAGCATCCCGGTCGAGCAGTACTTC. This sequence encodes CASIPVEQYF.